A selection of T cell receptor beta chains follows, all from one sample in a study of blood T cell repertoires in COVID-19. Produced via immunoSEQ multiplex PCR; TCRdb's table is partial and in-frame only. Among 450,000 to 500,000 clones listed, 70% to 90% were seen once. Material: peripheral blood. The source of these receptors is a human donor in a cohort sampled during active COVID-19. CDR3s include the opening cysteine and the closing phenylalanine or tryptophan. Fields, in order: D gene, V gene, clone size, J gene, CDR3 protein, CDR3 DNA. D genes are given only for firm matches. Size tells how often a clone was seen (once, few, many) or the class of an expanded clone, and some rows leave it out.

TRBD1	TRBV6-5	-	TRBJ1-1	CASSSQGINTEAFF	TGTGCCAGCAGCTCACAGGGGATTAACACTGAAGCTTTCTTT
TRBD1	TRBV27	-	TRBJ1-1	CASSIRTGYEAFF	TGTGCCAGCAGTATAAGGACAGGCTATGAAGCTTTCTTT
TRBD1	TRBV9	-	TRBJ2-5	CASSVGPSGQGTETQYF	TGTGCCAGCAGCGTAGGACCATCGGGACAGGGGACAGAGACCCAGTACTTC
TRBD2	TRBV7-9	-	TRBJ2-7	CASGKGTSGQQYF	TGTGCCAGTGGAAAGGGGACTAGCGGACAGCAGTACTTC
-	TRBV5-1	-	TRBJ2-7	CASSLDGLGEQYF	TGCGCCAGCAGCCTGGACGGGTTGGGCGAGCAGTACTTC
-	TRBV19	-	TRBJ2-7	CASSILAGHSYEQYF	TGTGCCAGTAGTATTTTGGCAGGGCACTCCTACGAGCAGTACTTC
-	TRBV5-6	once	TRBJ2-2	CASSLASSARGAGELFF	TGTGCCAGCAGCTTGGCCTCTAGCGCGAGGGGCGCCGGGGAGCTGTTTTTT
TRBD1	TRBV28	few	TRBJ1-2	CASSTGTGQAWGYTF	TGTGCCAGCAGTACCGGGACGGGACAGGCTTGGGGCTACACCTTC
TRBD1	TRBV30	-	TRBJ2-6	CAWVGQGVSGANVLTF	TGTGCCTGGGTGGGACAGGGGGTCTCTGGGGCCAACGTCCTGACTTTC
-	TRBV30	-	TRBJ1-5	CAWNRVGNQPQHF	TGTGCCTGGAACAGGGTTGGCAATCAGCCCCAGCATTTT
TRBD1	TRBV7-2	-	TRBJ1-5	CASSLARQGVAPQHF	TGTGCCAGCAGCTTAGCCCGACAGGGAGTCGCGCCCCAGCATTTT
TRBD1	TRBV30	-	TRBJ1-2	CAWSSTGGFSYGYTF	TGTGCCTGGAGTTCAACAGGGGGCTTTAGCTATGGCTACACCTTC
TRBD1	TRBV6-5	-	TRBJ1-1	CASSRGTAGGTEAFF	TGTGCCAGCAGCAGGGGGACGGCCGGCGGCACTGAAGCTTTCTTT
-	TRBV7-2	-	TRBJ1-2	CASSLAQGTMGYTF	TGTGCCAGCAGCTTAGCGCAGGGCACCATGGGCTACACCTTC
TRBD2	TRBV15	-	TRBJ2-2	CATSRKLAGDLTGELFF	TGTGCCACCAGCAGGAAATTAGCGGGAGACTTAACCGGGGAGCTGTTTTTT
-	TRBV30	-	TRBJ1-1	CAWRASGNTEAFF	TGTGCCTGGAGGGCCAGTGGGAACACTGAAGCTTTCTTT